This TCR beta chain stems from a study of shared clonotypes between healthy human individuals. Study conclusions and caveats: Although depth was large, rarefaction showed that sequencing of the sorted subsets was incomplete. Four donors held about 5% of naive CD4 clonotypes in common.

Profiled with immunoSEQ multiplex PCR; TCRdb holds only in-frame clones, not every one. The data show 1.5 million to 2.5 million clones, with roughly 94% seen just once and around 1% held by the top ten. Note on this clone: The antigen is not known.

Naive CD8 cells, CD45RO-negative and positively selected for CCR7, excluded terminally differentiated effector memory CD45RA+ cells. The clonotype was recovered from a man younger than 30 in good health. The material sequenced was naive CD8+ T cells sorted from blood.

Here the CDR3 reads CASSQEVAGTELINEQFF. The CDR3 nucleotides are TGCGCCAGCAGCCAAGAAGTAGCCGGGACAGAATTAATCAATGAGCAGTTCTTC. The J gene is TRBJ2-1, the V gene TRBV4-3; 7 bases agree with TRBD1. The CDR3 is 18 residues long. V dropped 0 bases and J dropped 6; count of bases not matched to a gene: 14. CDR1 and CDR2 (germline): LGHNA, YSLEER.